This is a list of T cell receptor beta chains from one sample in a study of T cell responses to AZD1222 COVID-19 vaccine. Method: immunoSEQ multiplex PCR; TCRdb's copy keeps in-frame clones and lacks some. Of 150,000 or so clones listed, 80% to 95% are singletons. Source: peripheral blood, taken on day 0 of MenACWY control vaccination. The source is an adult in good health. Both conserved end residues are part of each CDR3. A D gene is named only where the DNA matches it firmly. Where a row states a size, it is once, few, many or the class of an expanded clone; other rows omit it.

>TRBV10-3|TRBD1|TRBJ1-1|NA
CAIRADRGTEAFF
TGTGCCATCAGAGCCGACAGGGGCACTGAAGCTTTCTTT
>TRBV24-1|NA|TRBJ1-2|NA
CATSDSRGSGYTF
TGTGCCACCAGTGATTCCAGGGGAAGTGGCTACACCTTC
>TRBV10-2|TRBD1|TRBJ2-7|NA
CASRQGGSPYEQYF
TGCGCCAGCAGACAGGGGGGCTCCCCCTACGAGCAGTACTTC
>TRBV7-2|NA|TRBJ2-5|NA
CASSSYVQETQYF
TGTGCCAGCAGCTCTTACGTTCAAGAGACCCAGTACTTC
>TRBV12-5|TRBD2|TRBJ2-1|once
CASGSLAGAINNEQFF
TGTGCTAGTGGTTCGTTAGCGGGGGCCATTAACAATGAGCAGTTCTTC
>TRBV3-1/TRBV3-2|NA|TRBJ2-2|NA
CASSPFPGELFF
TGTGCCAGCAGCCCTTTCCCCGGGGAGCTGTTTTTT
>TRBV29-1|TRBD1|TRBJ2-7|NA
CSVLGTGGNEQYF
TGCAGCGTACTCGGGACAGGGGGAAACGAGCAGTACTTC
>TRBV11-3|NA|TRBJ2-5|NA
CASSLAGETQYF
TGTGCCAGCAGCTTAGCGGGTGAGACCCAGTACTTC
>TRBV7-7|TRBD1|TRBJ1-1|NA
CASSLDRGSEAFF
TGTGCCAGCAGCTTGGACAGGGGGTCTGAAGCTTTCTTT
>TRBV19|NA|TRBJ2-1|NA
CASRDLGNEQFF
TGTGCCAGTAGGGACTTAGGGAATGAGCAGTTCTTC
>TRBV19|NA|TRBJ1-4|NA
CASSIDRGEKLFF
TGTGCCAGTAGTATAGATCGAGGGGAAAAACTGTTTTTT
>TRBV19|NA|TRBJ1-5|once
CASSRNVVRIRQPQHF
TGTGCCAGTAGCCGAAACGTGGTGAGAATAAGACAGCCCCAGCATTTT
>TRBV6-5|NA|TRBJ1-1|NA
CASSFTGKTEAFF
TGTGCCAGCAGTTTCACAGGGAAGACTGAAGCTTTCTTT
>TRBV18|NA|TRBJ1-2|NA
CASSPQVSRADGYTF
TGTGCCAGCTCACCACAGGTTAGCAGGGCGGACGGCTACACCTTC
>TRBV13|NA|TRBJ2-2|NA
CASSSDSNTGELFF
TGTGCCAGCAGCTCGGACAGTAACACCGGGGAGCTGTTTTTT
>TRBV6-4|TRBD1|TRBJ2-3|NA
CASSDNDRGLSRQYF
TGTGCCAGCAGTGACAACGACAGGGGGCTTTCCCGGCAGTATTTT
>TRBV7-8|TRBD2|TRBJ2-3|NA
CASSQRAGGDYTQYF
TGTGCCAGCAGCCAACGGGCGGGAGGAGATTATACGCAGTATTTT
>TRBV18|NA|TRBJ2-1|NA
CASSPYFRATNEQFF
TGTGCCAGCTCACCCTATTTTAGGGCGACCAATGAGCAGTTCTTC
>TRBV10-3|TRBD2|TRBJ2-1|NA
CAISESPGLAGGRNEQFF
TGTGCCATCAGTGAATCGCCGGGACTAGCGGGAGGGAGGAATGAGCAGTTCTTC
>TRBV16|TRBD2|TRBJ2-1|NA
CASSQSYASGNDNEQFF
TGTGCCAGCAGCCAAAGCTATGCTAGCGGGAATGACAATGAGCAGTTCTTC
>TRBV4-3|NA|TRBJ1-2|NA
CASSQVSSGAHYGYTF
TGCGCCAGCAGCCAAGTTTCTTCCGGGGCGCATTATGGCTACACCTTC
>TRBV20-1|NA|TRBJ2-1|NA
CSAQDRNEQFF
TGCAGTGCCCAGGACCGTAATGAGCAGTTCTTC
>TRBV11-2|NA|TRBJ1-6|NA
CASSLSGENSPLHF
TGTGCCAGCAGCTTATCAGGGGAGAATTCACCCCTCCACTTT
>TRBV30|NA|TRBJ2-1|NA
CAWNSAGPSYNEQFF
TGTGCCTGGAACTCGGCGGGCCCCTCCTACAATGAGCAGTTCTTC
>TRBV10-3|TRBD1|TRBJ1-6|NA
CAIRRQGAAPLHF
TGTGCCATCAGGCGTCAGGGGGCCGCACCCCTCCACTTT
>TRBV7-8|TRBD1|TRBJ1-1|NA
CASSFRQGLAEAFF
TGTGCCAGCAGTTTCCGACAGGGTCTCGCTGAAGCTTTCTTT
>TRBV5-1|TRBD1|TRBJ1-3|NA
CASSRTGGSKSSGNTIYF
TGCGCCAGCAGTCGGACAGGGGGCTCCAAGAGCTCTGGAAACACCATATATTTT
>TRBV19|TRBD2|TRBJ2-1|NA
CASSPRGGRNNEQFF
TGTGCCAGTAGTCCCCGGGGGGGCAGGAACAATGAGCAGTTCTTC
>TRBV30|TRBD1|TRBJ2-7|NA
CAWSDRDRRSEQYF
TGTGCCTGGAGTGACCGGGACAGGCGAAGCGAGCAGTACTTC
>TRBV6-1|NA|TRBJ2-7|NA
CASSEVPGAEGHEQYF
TGTGCCAGCAGTGAAGTCCCGGGGGCAGAGGGTCACGAGCAGTACTTC
>TRBV6-2/TRBV6-3|NA|TRBJ2-7|NA
CASSWTARYEQYF
TGTGCCAGCAGTTGGACAGCCCGATACGAGCAGTACTTC
>TRBV6-7|NA|TRBJ2-3|NA
CASSYSLGDTQYF
TGTGCCAGCAGTTACTCGTTGGGAGATACGCAGTATTTT
>TRBV7-6|TRBD1|TRBJ1-1|once
CASSSDRVDTEAFF
TGTGCCAGCAGCTCCGACAGGGTGGACACTGAAGCTTTCTTT
>TRBV12-3/TRBV12-4|NA|TRBJ2-4|NA
CASSFRQKDIQYF
TGTGCCAGCAGTTTTCGACAGAAGGACATTCAGTACTTC
>TRBV28|NA|TRBJ1-1|NA
CASSPLAPPEAFF
TGTGCCAGCAGTCCCCTTGCTCCCCCTGAAGCTTTCTTT
>TRBV18|TRBD1|TRBJ1-5|NA
CASSPDRGQPQHF
TGTGCCAGCTCACCTGACAGGGGTCAGCCCCAGCATTTT
>TRBV5-6|NA|TRBJ1-2|NA
CASSLATAVYLYGYTF
TGTGCCAGCAGCTTGGCCACAGCGGTATACCTCTACGGCTACACCTTC
>TRBV5-6|TRBD1|TRBJ2-1|NA
CASSLFSRGQGLNEQFF
TGTGCCAGCAGCTTGTTTTCACGGGGACAGGGGTTAAATGAGCAGTTCTTC